Presented here are 16 T cell receptor beta chains from one specimen sequenced in a study of CD8+ T cells in alopecia areata. Treatment denoted: oral pan-JAK inhibitor, 5-10 mg twice daily. It was cDNA, reverse transcribed from extracted RNA, that served as the sequencing template. The protocol was immunoSEQ multiplex PCR, while the TCRdb copy is restricted to in-frame clones and leaves out a portion. The sample includes about 76,000 clones, approximately 70% of them seen just once. The starting material was CD8+ T cells sorted from blood, obtained at week 24, from a patient treated with tofacitinib. These receptors came from a human donor with alopecia areata.

This chain uses TRBV5-4 with TRBJ2-1; 9 bases are a match to TRBD2. CDR3 size: 13 residues. V dropped 6 bases and J dropped 6; count of bases not matched to a gene: 4. Germline V lookup: CDR1 SGHNT, CDR2 YYREEE (reference sequence). The CDR3 region is CASNLAGSNEQFF. CDR3 DNA sequence: TGTGCCAGCAACCTAGCGGGGTCCAATGAGCAGTTCTTC.

The chain recombines TRBV9 with TRBJ1-2; 9 bases agree with TRBD1. The CDR3 covers 16 residues. CDR1 is SGDLS, CDR2 YYNGEE, per germline. The V and J ends lost 0 bases and 4 bases, in that order; junction bases with no gene match: 7. The DNA of the CDR3 is TGTGCCAGCAGCGTAGGAGGGGGACAGGGAGGCTATGGCTACACCTTC. This encodes CASSVGGGQGGYGYTF. The whole variable domain, filled in from reference TRBV9 and TRBJ1-2, reads DSGVTQTPKHLITATGQRVTLRCSPRSGDLSVYWYQQSLDQGLQFLIQYYNGEERAKGNILERFSAQQFPDLHSELNLSSLELGDSALYFCASSVGGGQGGYGYTFGSGTRLTVV.

The gene calls are TRBV13 and TRBJ1-3; D is perhaps TRBD1 (6 bases). Trimming left V 5 bases short and J 0 bases short, with 14 bases between. Germline CDR1 PRHDT, CDR2 FYEKMQ (reference sequence). The CDR3 length is 16 residues. CDR3: CASSPRGSSSGNTIYF. In nucleotides, the CDR3 is TGTGCCAGCAGCCCGAGGGGGTCGAGCTCTGGAAACACCATATATTTT.

The chain is built from TRBV25-1 and TRBJ1-1; 7 bases agree with TRBD1. The trim removed 7 bases at V and 6 bases at J, leaving 5 bases unmatched. CDR3 size: 12 residues. CDR1 is MGHDK and CDR2 is SYGVNS in the germline V gene. This CDR3 reads CASTQGGPEAFF. In nucleotides, the CDR3 is TGTGCCAGCACCCAGGGGGGCCCTGAAGCTTTCTTT.

The genes are TRBV6-5 and TRBJ1-2, with TRBD1 as a possible D gene (5 bases). Trimming took off 5 bases at V and 2 bases at J, with 9 bases between the two ends. Germline-derived CDR1 and CDR2 are MNHEY and SVGAGI. The CDR3 is 13 residues long. CDR3 sequence: CASSVRDNYGYTF. For the CDR3, the DNA is TGTGCCAGCAGTGTCCGGGACAACTATGGCTACACCTTC.

The genes are TRBV5-6 and TRBJ2-7; D is perhaps TRBD1 or TRBD2 (6 bases each). Trimming left V 0 bases short and J 5 bases short, with 9 bases between. CDR3 length equals 13 residues. CDR1 is SGHDT, CDR2 YYEEEE, per germline. The CDR3 bases are TGTGCCAGCAGCTTGGCGGGGGCCCACGAGCAGTACTTC. Protein product: CASSLAGAHEQYF. Combining the CDR3 with reference TRBV5-6 and TRBJ2-7 gives the whole variable domain DAGVTQSPTHLIKTRGQQVTLRCSPKSGHDTVSWYQQALGQGPQFIFQYYEEEERQRGNFPDRFSGHQFPNYSSELNVNALLLGDSALYLCASSLAGAHEQYFGPGTRLTVT.

CDR3 amino acids: CASSQELAGGTYEQYF. The CDR3 nucleotides read TGCGCCAGCAGCCAAGAACTAGCGGGGGGCACCTACGAGCAGTACTTC. The chain couples TRBV4-1 to TRBJ2-7; TRBD2 matches 12 bases. Trimming at V came to 0 bases and at J to 2 bases, leaving 2 bases not matched to a gene. Per the germline V gene, CDR1 is MGHRA and CDR2 is YSYEKL. This CDR3 is built from 16 residues.

CDR3 coding DNA: TGTGCCAGCAGCGAGGGACAGATGGGCACAGATACGCAGTATTTT. This translates into CASSEGQMGTDTQYF. The rearrangement uses TRBV5-4 and TRBJ2-3; 7 bases line up with TRBD1. The CDR3 is made up of 15 amino acids. From germline, CDR1 is SGHNT and CDR2 YYREEE (reference sequence). V dropped 4 bases and J dropped 1; count of bases not matched to a gene: 6. Supplemented by reference TRBV5-4 and TRBJ2-3, the full variable domain reads ETGVTQSPTHLIKTRGQQVTLRCSSQSGHNTVSWYQQALGQGPQFIFQYYREEENGRGNFPPRFSGLQFPNYSSELNVNALELDDSALYLCASSEGQMGTDTQYFGPGTRLTVL.

The genes are TRBV5-1 and TRBJ1-1; D uncertain. Trimming took 2 bases from V and 1 from J, leaving 12 bases between them. The CDR3 contains 15 residues. Germline V gives CDR1 SGHRS, CDR2 YFSETQ. The CDR3 region is CASSFLYGPNTEAFF. DNA of the CDR3: TGCGCCAGCAGCTTCCTGTACGGCCCGAACACTGAAGCTTTCTTT.

This clone occurred a few times. This rearrangement joins TRBV29-1 to TRBJ2-2; D unresolved. Trimming removed 7 bases at V and 7 bases at J, with 7 bases between. Per the germline V gene, CDR1 is SQVTM and CDR2 is ANQGSEA. This CDR3 is built from 10 residues. The CDR3 DNA sequence: TGCAGCGCCCTTAACGGGGAGCTGTTTTTT. Encoded protein: CSALNGELFF.

J is TRBJ2-7 and V is TRBV4-1; 9 nucleotides agree with TRBD2. CDR1 is MGHRA and CDR2 is YSYEKL in the germline V gene. Trimming took 1 base from V and 0 from J; bases not matched to a gene: 4. CDR3 length: 16 residues. The CDR3 protein is CASSQVSGGYSYEQYF. CDR3 nucleotide sequence: TGCGCCAGCAGCCAAGTTAGCGGGGGTTACTCCTACGAGCAGTACTTC.

This chain joins TRBV5-1 and TRBJ2-7, with a possible D match to TRBD2 (6 bases). The CDR3 runs 14 residues. Trimming took off 1 base at V and 2 bases at J, with 10 bases between the two ends. From germline, CDR1 is SGHRS and CDR2 YFSETQ. The CDR3 protein is CASSLSRGAYEQYF. The CDR3, as DNA: TGCGCCAGCAGCTTGTCGCGGGGCGCCTACGAGCAGTACTTC.

This clone has only a few counts. Its ends do not fully match the called genes, so a read error is possible. The CDR3 DNA follows: TGTGCCAGCAGCGCGGGACAGGTTAACTTC. Residues: CASSAGQVNF. The genes are TRBV7-9 and TRBJ1-2; 8 bases match TRBD1. Germline CDR1 and CDR2: SEHNR and FQNEAQ (reference sequence). This CDR3 region has 10 residues.

This clone appeared a few times. This chain joins TRBV27 and TRBJ2-3, with 11 bases matching TRBD1. The CDR3 spans 15 residues. Germline V gene sequence: CDR1 MNHEY, CDR2 SMNVEV (reference sequence). Trimming removed 4 bases from V and 1 base from J; junction bases left unmatched: 1. The CDR3 here is CASSSGQGGTDTQYF. In nucleotides, the CDR3 is TGTGCCAGCAGTTCGGGACAGGGGGGCACAGATACGCAGTATTTT.

V is TRBV4-1 and J is TRBJ2-7; perhaps TRBD1 as D (6 bases). V lost 2 bases, J lost 0 bases, and 11 bases lay in between. The germline CDR1 and CDR2 sequences are MGHRA and YSYEKL. This CDR3 spans 15 amino acids. CDR3 nucleotide sequence: TGCGCCAGCAGCCAATCTCCGGGACACTCCTACGAGCAGTACTTC. It codes for CASSQSPGHSYEQYF.

Note on this clone: The sample contains more than one DNA sequence encoding this CDR3. The chain couples TRBV27 to TRBJ2-7, with D possibly being TRBD1 (5 bases). The CDR3 is 14 amino acids. V was pared by 5 bases and J by 1 base, with 12 bases between. Per germline, CDR1 MNHEY and CDR2 SMNVEV (reference sequence). The CDR3 region is CASSLSAGSYEQYF. The DNA of the CDR3 is TGTGCCAGCAGTCTCTCGGCAGGGTCCTACGAGCAGTACTTC.